The present T cell receptor (beta chain) was sequenced within a study of T-cell reconstitution after alpha-beta-depleted transplantation in children. Findings of the study overall: At around two months after transplant, the alpha-beta T cells were reportedly derived from several hundred expanded clones that came from non-depleted graft cells.

During its preparation, the TCRbeta library received unique molecular identifiers. TCRdb fed the PCR reads into MiXCR, producing one record per CDR3 protein. The repertoire holds about 540,000 distinct CDR3 sequences, with over 20% as singletons. Concerning this clonotype: Its antigen remains unknown.

The CDR3 has 16 amino acids. The germline gives CDR1 DFQATT, CDR2 SNEGSKA (reference sequence). J gave up 6 bases and V 1 base, and 10 bases lay outside the gene matches. The chain uses TRBV20-1 and TRBJ2-1; 9 positions agree with TRBD2. Sequenced material: PBMCs, taken before TCRalphabeta/CD19-depleted stem cell transplant. This clonotype was obtained from a boy younger than two with Wiskott-Aldrich syndrome, due to receive a stem cell transplant. CDR3 DNA sequence: TGCAGTGCTAGAGCTCCCTCGGGCGGGAGGGCCAATGAGCAGTTCTTC. Translated, it gives CSARAPSGGRANEQFF.